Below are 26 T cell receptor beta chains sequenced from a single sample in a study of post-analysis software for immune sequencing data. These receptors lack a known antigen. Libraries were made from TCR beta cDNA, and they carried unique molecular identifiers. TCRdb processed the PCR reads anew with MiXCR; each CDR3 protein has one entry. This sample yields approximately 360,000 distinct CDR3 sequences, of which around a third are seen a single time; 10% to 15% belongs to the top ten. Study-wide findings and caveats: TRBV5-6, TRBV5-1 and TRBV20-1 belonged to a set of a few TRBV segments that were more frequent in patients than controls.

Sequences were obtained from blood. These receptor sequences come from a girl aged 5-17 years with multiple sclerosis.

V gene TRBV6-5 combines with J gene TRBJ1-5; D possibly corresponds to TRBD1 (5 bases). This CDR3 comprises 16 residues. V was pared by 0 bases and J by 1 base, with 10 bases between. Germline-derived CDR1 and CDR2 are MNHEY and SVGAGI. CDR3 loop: CASSYSGPVSNQPQHF. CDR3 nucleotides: TGTGCCAGCAGTTACTCGGGGCCAGTAAGCAATCAGCCCCAGCATTTT.

This CDR3 is CSVSSGGPDTQYF. The CDR3 nucleotides are TGCAGCGTCTCCTCAGGGGGCCCAGATACGCAGTATTTT. This rearrangement joins TRBV29-1 to TRBJ2-3; 8 nucleotides line up with TRBD1. This CDR3 is 13 amino acids long. The germline gives CDR1 SQVTM, CDR2 ANQGSEA. V shed 6 bases, J shed 4 bases, and the junction held 6 bases outside the gene matches.

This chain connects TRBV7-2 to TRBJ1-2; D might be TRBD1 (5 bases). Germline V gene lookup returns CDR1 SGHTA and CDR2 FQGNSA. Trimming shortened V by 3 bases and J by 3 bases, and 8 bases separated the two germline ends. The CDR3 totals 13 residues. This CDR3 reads CASSFKGDYGYTF. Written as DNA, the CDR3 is TGTGCCAGCAGCTTCAAAGGGGACTATGGCTACACCTTC.

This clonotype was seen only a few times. The CDR3 sequence: CATRGQTYEQYF. CDR3 in DNA: TGTGCCACACGGGGACAGACCTACGAGCAGTACTTC. The genes are TRBV6-2 or TRBV6-3 and TRBJ2-7, with TRBD1 matching 7 bases. Germline trimming cut 10 bases from V and 2 bases from J; bases unmatched to any gene: 5. This CDR3 region has 12 residues. Per the germline V gene, CDR1 is MNHEY and CDR2 is SVGEGT.

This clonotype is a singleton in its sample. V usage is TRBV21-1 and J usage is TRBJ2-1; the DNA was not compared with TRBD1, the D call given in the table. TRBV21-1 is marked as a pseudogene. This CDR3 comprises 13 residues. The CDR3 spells CASTRPGSHEQFF. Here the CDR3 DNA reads TGTGCCAGCACCCGCCCGGGGAGTCATGAGCAGTTCTTC.

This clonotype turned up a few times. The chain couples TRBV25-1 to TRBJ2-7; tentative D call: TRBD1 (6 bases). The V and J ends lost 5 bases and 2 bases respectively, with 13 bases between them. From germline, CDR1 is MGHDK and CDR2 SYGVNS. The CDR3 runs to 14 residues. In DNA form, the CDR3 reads TGTGCCAGCAGTCCACGGGACACAACCTACGAGCAGTACTTC. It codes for CASSPRDTTYEQYF.

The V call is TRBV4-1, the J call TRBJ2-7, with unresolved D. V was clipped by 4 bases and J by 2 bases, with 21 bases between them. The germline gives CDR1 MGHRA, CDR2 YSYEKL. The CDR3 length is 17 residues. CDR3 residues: CASSPPPESNRAYEQYF. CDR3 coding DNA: TGCGCCAGCAGCCCCCCCCCGGAGTCAAACCGAGCCTACGAGCAGTACTTC.

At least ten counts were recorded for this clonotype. The DNA for the CDR3 is TGTGCCAGCAGCCTTGCCGGGACAGCTCTCTACAATGAGCAGTTCTTC. Amino acids: CASSLAGTALYNEQFF. The chain employs TRBV7-9 and TRBJ2-1; TRBD1 matches at 7 bases. CDR1 is SEHNR and CDR2 is FQNEAQ in the germline V gene (reference sequence). The CDR3 spans 16 residues. The trim removed 5 bases at V and 3 bases at J, leaving 10 bases unmatched.

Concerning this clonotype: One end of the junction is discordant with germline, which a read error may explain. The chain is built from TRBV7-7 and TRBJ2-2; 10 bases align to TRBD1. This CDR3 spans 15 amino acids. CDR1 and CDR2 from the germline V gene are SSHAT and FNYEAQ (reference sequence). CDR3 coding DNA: TGTGCTAGCAGCTTGACAGGGGGCAGTACCGGGGAGCTGTTTTTT. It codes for CASSLTGGSTGELFF. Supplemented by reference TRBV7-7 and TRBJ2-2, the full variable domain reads GAGVSQSPRYKVTKRGQDVTLRCDPISSHATLYWYQQALGQGPEFLTYFNYEAQPDKSGLPSDRFSAERPEGSISTLTIQRTEQRDSAMYRCASSLTGGSTGELFFGEGSRLTVL.

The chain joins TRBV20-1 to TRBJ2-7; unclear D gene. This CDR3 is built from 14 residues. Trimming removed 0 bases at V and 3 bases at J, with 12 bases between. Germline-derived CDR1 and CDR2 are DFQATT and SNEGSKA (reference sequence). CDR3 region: CSARDTGTYYEQYF. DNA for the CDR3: TGCAGTGCTAGAGATACCGGCACCTACTACGAGCAGTACTTC.

The CDR3 region has the DNA TGTGCCAGCTCACCCTTTTCCCAGGGGAGCTCCTACAATGAGCAGTTCTTC. It codes for CASSPFSQGSSYNEQFF. The chain uses TRBV18 and TRBJ2-1, with TRBD1 as a possible D gene (6 bases). This CDR3 has 17 residues. Germline CDR1 and CDR2: KGHSH and LQKENI. V shed 3 bases and J shed 0 bases, with 15 bases lying between them.

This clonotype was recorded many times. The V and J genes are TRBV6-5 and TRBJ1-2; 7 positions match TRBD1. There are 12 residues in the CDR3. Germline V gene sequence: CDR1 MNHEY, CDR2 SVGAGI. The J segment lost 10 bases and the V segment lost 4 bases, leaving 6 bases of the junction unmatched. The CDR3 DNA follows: TGTGCCAGCAGTTCTTCACAGGGGTCCTACACCTTC. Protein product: CASSSSQGSYTF.

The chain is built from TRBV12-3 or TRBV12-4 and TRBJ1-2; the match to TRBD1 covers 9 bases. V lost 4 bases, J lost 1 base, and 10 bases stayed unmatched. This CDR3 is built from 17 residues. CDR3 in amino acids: CASSSNRAGQGNYGYTF. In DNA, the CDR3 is TGTGCCAGCAGTTCAAATCGGGCGGGACAGGGTAACTATGGCTACACCTTC.

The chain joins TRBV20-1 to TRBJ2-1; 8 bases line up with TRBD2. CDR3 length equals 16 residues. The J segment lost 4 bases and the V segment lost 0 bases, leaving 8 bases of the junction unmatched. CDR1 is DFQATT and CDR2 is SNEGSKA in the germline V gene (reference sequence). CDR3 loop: CSARDQKRGRYNEQFF. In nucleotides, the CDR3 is TGCAGTGCTAGAGATCAAAAGCGGGGGCGATACAATGAGCAGTTCTTC.

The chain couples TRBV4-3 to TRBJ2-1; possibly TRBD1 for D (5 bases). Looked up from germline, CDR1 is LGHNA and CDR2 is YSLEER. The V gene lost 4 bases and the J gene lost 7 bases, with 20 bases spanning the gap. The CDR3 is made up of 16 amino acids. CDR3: CASSLIRGSTGNEQFF. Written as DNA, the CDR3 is TGCGCCAGCAGCCTCATAAGGGGCTCCACAGGTAATGAGCAGTTCTTC.

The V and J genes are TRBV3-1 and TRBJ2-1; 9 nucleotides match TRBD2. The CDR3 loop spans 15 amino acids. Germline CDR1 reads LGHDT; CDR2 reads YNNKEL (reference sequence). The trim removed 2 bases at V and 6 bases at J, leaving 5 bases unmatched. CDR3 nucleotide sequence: TGTGCCAGCAGCCAAAGAGCGGGGGGTGGCAATGAGCAGTTCTTC. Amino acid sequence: CASSQRAGGGNEQFF.

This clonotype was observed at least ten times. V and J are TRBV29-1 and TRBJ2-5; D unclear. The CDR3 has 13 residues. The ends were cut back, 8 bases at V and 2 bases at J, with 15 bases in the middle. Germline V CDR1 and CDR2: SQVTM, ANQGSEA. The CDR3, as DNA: TGCAGCTTCCTTGTTCAGCCACAAGAGACCCAGTACTTC. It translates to CSFLVQPQETQYF. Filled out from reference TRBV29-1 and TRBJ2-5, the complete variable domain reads SAVISQKPSRDICQRGTSLTIQCQVDSQVTMMFWYRQQPGQSLTLIATANQGSEATYESGFVIDKFPISRPNLTFSTLTVSNMSPEDSSIYLCSFLVQPQETQYFGPGTRLLVL.

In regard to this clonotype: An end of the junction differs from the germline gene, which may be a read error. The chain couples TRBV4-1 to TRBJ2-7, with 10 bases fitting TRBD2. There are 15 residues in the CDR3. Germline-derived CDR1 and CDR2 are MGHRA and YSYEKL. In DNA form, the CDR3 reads TGCGCCAGCCGCGCACGGACTAGCGGCTCCTACGAGCAGTGCTTC. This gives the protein CASRARTSGSYEQCF.

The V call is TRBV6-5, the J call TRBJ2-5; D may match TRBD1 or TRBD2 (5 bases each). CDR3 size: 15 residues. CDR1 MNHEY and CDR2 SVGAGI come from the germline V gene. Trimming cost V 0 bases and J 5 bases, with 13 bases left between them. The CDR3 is CASSYSGTSRETQYF. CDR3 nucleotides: TGTGCCAGCAGTTACTCCGGGACCTCGAGGGAGACCCAGTACTTC.

Here the CDR3 DNA reads TGCAGTGCTGCCACCGGGGGCACAGATACGCAGTATTTT. Amino acids: CSAATGGTDTQYF. The V call is TRBV20-1, the J call TRBJ2-3, with a weak D call TRBD2 (5 bases). In germline, CDR1 is DFQATT, CDR2 SNEGSKA (reference sequence). V dropped 5 bases and J dropped 1 base, with 10 bases sitting between them. The CDR3 length is 13 residues.

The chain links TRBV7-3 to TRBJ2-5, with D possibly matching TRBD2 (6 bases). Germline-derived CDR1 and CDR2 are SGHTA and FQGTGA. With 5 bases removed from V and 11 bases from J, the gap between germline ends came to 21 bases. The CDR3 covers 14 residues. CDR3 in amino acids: CASSLGSGAGEQYF. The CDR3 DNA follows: TGTGCCAGCAGCCTCGGTTCGGGAGCCGGGGAGCAGTACTTC.

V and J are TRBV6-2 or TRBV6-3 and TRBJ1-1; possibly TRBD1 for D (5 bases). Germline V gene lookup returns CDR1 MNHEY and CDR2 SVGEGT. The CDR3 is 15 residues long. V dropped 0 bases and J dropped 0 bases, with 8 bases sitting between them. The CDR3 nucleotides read TGTGCCAGCAGTTACTCAAGGGGCCTGAACACTGAAGCTTTCTTT. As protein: CASSYSRGLNTEAFF.

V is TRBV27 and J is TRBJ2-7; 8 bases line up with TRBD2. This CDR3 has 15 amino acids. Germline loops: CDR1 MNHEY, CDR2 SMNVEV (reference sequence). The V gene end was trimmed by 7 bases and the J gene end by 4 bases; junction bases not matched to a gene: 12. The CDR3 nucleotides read TGTGCCAGCACTTCTGCACGGGGGGGCCGGTACGAGCAGTACTTC. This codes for CASTSARGGRYEQYF.

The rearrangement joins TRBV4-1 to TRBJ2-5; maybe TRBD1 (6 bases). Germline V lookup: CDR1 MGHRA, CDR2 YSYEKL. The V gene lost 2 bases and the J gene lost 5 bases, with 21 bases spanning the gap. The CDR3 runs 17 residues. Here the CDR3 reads CASSQSLPGRRGETQYF. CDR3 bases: TGCGCCAGCAGCCAATCCCTCCCGGGACGAAGGGGGGAGACCCAGTACTTC.

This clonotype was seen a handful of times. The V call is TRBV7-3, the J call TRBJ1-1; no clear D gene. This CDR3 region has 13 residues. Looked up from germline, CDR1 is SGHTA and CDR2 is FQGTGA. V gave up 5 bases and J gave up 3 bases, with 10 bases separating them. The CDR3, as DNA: TGTGCCAGCAGCATGGGAGCGGACACTGAAGCTTTCTTT. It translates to CASSMGADTEAFF.

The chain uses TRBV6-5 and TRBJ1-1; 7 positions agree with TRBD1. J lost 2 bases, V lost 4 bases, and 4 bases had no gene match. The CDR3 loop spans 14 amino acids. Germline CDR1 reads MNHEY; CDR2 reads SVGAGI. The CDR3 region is CASSSTGFNTEAFF. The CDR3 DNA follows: TGTGCCAGCAGTTCGACAGGGTTTAACACTGAAGCTTTCTTT.